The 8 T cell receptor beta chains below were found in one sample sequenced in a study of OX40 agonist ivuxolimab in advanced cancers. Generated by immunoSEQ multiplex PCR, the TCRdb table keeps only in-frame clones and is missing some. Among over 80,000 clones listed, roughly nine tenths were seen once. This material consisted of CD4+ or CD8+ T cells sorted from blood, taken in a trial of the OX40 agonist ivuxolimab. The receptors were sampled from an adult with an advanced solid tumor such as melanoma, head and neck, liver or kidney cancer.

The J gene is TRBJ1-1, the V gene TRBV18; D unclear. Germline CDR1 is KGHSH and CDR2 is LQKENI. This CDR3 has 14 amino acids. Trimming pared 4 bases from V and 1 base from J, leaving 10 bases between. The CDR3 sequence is CASSRAYSNTEAFF. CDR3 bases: TGTGCCAGCTCACGGGCCTACTCGAACACTGAAGCTTTCTTT.

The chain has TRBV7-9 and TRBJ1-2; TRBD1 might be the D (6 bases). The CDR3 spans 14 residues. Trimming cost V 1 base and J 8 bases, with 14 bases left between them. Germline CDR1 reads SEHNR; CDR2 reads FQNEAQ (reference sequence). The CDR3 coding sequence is TGTGCCAGCAGCTTAGATTGGGGGCTGAACGGCTACACCTTC. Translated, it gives CASSLDWGLNGYTF.

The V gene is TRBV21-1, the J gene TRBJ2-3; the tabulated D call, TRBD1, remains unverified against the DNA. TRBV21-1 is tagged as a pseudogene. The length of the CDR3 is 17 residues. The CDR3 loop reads CASSKNWTDGGPDTQYF. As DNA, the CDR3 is TGTGCCAGCAGCAAAAATTGGACGGATGGGGGCCCAGATACGCAGTATTTT.

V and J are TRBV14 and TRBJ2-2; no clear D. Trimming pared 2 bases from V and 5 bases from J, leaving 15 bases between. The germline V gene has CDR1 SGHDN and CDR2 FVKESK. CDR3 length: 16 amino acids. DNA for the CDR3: TGTGCCAGCAGCCAAACCTCCACGGTTGGGACCGGGGAGCTGTTTTTT. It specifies CASSQTSTVGTGELFF.

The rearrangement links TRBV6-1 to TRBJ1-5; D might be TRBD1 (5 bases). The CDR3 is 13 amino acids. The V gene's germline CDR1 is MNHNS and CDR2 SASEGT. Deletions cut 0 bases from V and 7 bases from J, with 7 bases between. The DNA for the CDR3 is TGTGCCAGCAGTGAAGCAGGGGCCCAGCCCCAGCATTTT. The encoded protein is CASSEAGAQPQHF.

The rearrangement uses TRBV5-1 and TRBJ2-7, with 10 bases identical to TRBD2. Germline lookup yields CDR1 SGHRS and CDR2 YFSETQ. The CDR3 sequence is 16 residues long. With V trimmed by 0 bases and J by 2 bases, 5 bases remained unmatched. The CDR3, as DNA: TGCGCCAGCAGCTTGGTTCGCAGCGGGGGGGCCTACGAGCAGTACTTC. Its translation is CASSLVRSGGAYEQYF. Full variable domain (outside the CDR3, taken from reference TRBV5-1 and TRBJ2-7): KAGVTQTPRYLIKTRGQQVTLSCSPISGHRSVSWYQQTPGQGLQFLFEYFSETQRNKGNFPGRFSGRQFSNSRSEMNVSTLELGDSALYLCASSLVRSGGAYEQYFGPGTRLTVT.

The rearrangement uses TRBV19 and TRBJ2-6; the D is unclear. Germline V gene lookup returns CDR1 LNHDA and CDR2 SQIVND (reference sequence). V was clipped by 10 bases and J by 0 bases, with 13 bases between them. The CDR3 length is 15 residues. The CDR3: CATQDNPSGANVLTF. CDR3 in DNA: TGTGCCACCCAAGATAACCCCTCTGGGGCCAACGTCCTGACTTTC.

The CDR3 nucleotides are TGTGCCTGGAGTAGTGGTAAAGAGACCCAGTACTTC. Protein: CAWSSGKETQYF. The chain carries TRBV30 and TRBJ2-5; D remains ambiguous. Germline V gene data show CDR1 as GTSNPN and CDR2 as SVGIG (reference sequence). V lost 2 bases to trimming and J lost 3 bases, with 7 bases between them. The CDR3 spans 12 residues.